One and the same sample provided the 11 T cell receptor beta chains below, sequenced in a study of blood T cell repertoires in COVID-19 (dated by TCRdb to 2020 to 2022). To prepare the library, the immunoSEQ multiplex PCR assay was applied. TCRdb limited this immuneACCESS table to in-frame rearrangements with V and J called. A share of clones is missing; checked studies link under half to unresolved V genes, and the rest is unexplained. The sample table records about 100,000 clones; just under 80% of these occur just once. The ten largest make up 9.5% to 13% of the sample. Material: peripheral blood. Source of these receptors: a woman between 65 and 79 years old with acute or convalescent COVID-19.

This clone was observed a few times. This sequence joins TRBV24-1 and TRBJ1-2, with 8 positions matching TRBD1. The germline V gene has CDR1 KGHDR and CDR2 SFDVKD. V trimming: 12 bases; J trimming: 6 bases; junction bases outside the gene matches: 14. This CDR3 is 14 amino acids long. CDR3 nucleotide sequence: TGTGCCCCCTCGTTCGGGACAGGAGTAAATGGCTACACCTTC. This sequence encodes CAPSFGTGVNGYTF.

V gene TRBV5-1 combines with J gene TRBJ2-2; 8 bases map to TRBD1. This CDR3 region has 14 residues. Germline CDR1 is SGHRS and CDR2 is YFSETQ. The ends lost 5 bases at V and 7 bases at J; junction bases unmatched: 7. The CDR3 reads CASRSGTGIGELFF. The CDR3 coding sequence is TGCGCCAGCAGATCCGGGACAGGCATCGGGGAGCTGTTTTTT.

The rearrangement uses TRBV7-9 and TRBJ2-7; tentatively, D is TRBD2 (5 bases). CDR3 length equals 13 residues. Trimming left V 3 bases short and J 4 bases short, with 10 bases between. Germline-derived CDR1 and CDR2 are SEHNR and FQNEAQ (reference sequence). The DNA for the CDR3 is TGTGCCAGCAGCTTGAGCGGAAATTACGAGCAGTACTTC. Its translation: CASSLSGNYEQYF.

The gene calls are TRBV2 and TRBJ1-1; 9 bases fit TRBD1. CDR3 length equals 13 residues. Unmatched junction bases numbered 3, after V lost 6 bases and J lost 4 bases. Germline CDR1 and CDR2: SNHLY and FYNNEI. CDR3 coding DNA: TGTGCCAGCAGCAAGACAGGGGGCACTGAAGCTTTCTTT. Translation: CASSKTGGTEAFF.

The V and J genes are TRBV14 and TRBJ2-3, with D perhaps TRBD2 (5 bases). Germline loops: CDR1 SGHDN, CDR2 FVKESK. V gave up 5 bases and J gave up 2 bases, with 14 bases separating them. The CDR3 is 15 residues long. CDR3 in DNA: TGTGCCAGCAGCTATCGGGATCCATACACAGATACGCAGTATTTT. Translation: CASSYRDPYTDTQYF.

V and J are TRBV6-1 and TRBJ1-2; D gene unclear. V was clipped by 2 bases and J by 7 bases, with 8 bases between them. Germline CDR1 reads MNHNS; CDR2 reads SASEGT. The CDR3 totals 12 residues. The CDR3 loop is CASSETRVGYTF. The DNA of the CDR3 is TGTGCCAGCAGTGAAACGCGCGTTGGCTACACCTTC.

The rearrangement links TRBV19 to TRBJ1-1; possible D gene TRBD1, 5 bases. With 3 bases removed from V and 2 bases from J, the gap between germline ends came to 10 bases. Germline CDR1 and CDR2: LNHDA and SQIVND (reference sequence). The length of the CDR3 is 14 residues. As DNA, the CDR3 is TGTGCCAGTAGTATTGGCAGGGAAAACACTGAAGCTTTCTTT. This translates into CASSIGRENTEAFF. Complete variable domain (other parts from reference TRBV19 and TRBJ1-1): DGGITQSPKYLFRKEGQNVTLSCEQNLNHDAMYWYRQDPGQGLRLIYYSQIVNDFQKGDIAEGYSVSREKKESFPLTVTSAQKNPTAFYLCASSIGRENTEAFFGQGTRLTVV.

The rearrangement links TRBV19 to TRBJ2-1, with D possibly matching TRBD1 (6 bases). Between the trimmed V and J ends, which lost 8 bases and 4 bases, there was a span of 9 bases. CDR1 is LNHDA and CDR2 is SQIVND in the germline V gene (reference sequence). The CDR3 is made up of 12 amino acids. The CDR3 is CASFDRYNEQFF. The CDR3 DNA sequence: TGTGCCAGTTTCGACAGGTACAATGAGCAGTTCTTC.

V is TRBV19 and J is TRBJ2-1, with TRBD1 matching 12 bases. Germline CDR1 LNHDA, CDR2 SQIVND (reference sequence). This CDR3 has 14 residues. With V trimmed by 7 bases and J by 10 bases, 8 bases remained unmatched. CDR3 sequence reads: CASKGTGGAGEQFF. The DNA of the CDR3 is TGTGCCAGTAAGGGGACAGGGGGCGCAGGGGAGCAGTTCTTC.

The chain couples TRBV2 to TRBJ1-3; D may be TRBD1 (6 bases). The CDR3 spans 13 residues. V was pared by 11 bases and J by 5 bases, with 16 bases between. Germline loops: CDR1 SNHLY, CDR2 FYNNEI. DNA for the CDR3: TGTGCCGCCTCCCGGGACACTCGAAACACCATATATTTT. Its translation is CAASRDTRNTIYF.

The chain carries TRBV19 and TRBJ1-3, with unresolved D. Germline CDR1 and CDR2: LNHDA and SQIVND (reference sequence). CDR3 size: 17 residues. V dropped 1 base and J dropped 7 bases, with 20 bases sitting between them. CDR3 nucleotide sequence: TGTGCCAGTAGTATAGCGGCAGCGGGCTTCCTTTGGAACACCATATATTTT. As protein: CASSIAAAGFLWNTIYF. The whole variable domain, filled in from reference TRBV19 and TRBJ1-3, reads DGGITQSPKYLFRKEGQNVTLSCEQNLNHDAMYWYRQDPGQGLRLIYYSQIVNDFQKGDIAEGYSVSREKKESFPLTVTSAQKNPTAFYLCASSIAAAGFLWNTIYFGEGSWLTVV.